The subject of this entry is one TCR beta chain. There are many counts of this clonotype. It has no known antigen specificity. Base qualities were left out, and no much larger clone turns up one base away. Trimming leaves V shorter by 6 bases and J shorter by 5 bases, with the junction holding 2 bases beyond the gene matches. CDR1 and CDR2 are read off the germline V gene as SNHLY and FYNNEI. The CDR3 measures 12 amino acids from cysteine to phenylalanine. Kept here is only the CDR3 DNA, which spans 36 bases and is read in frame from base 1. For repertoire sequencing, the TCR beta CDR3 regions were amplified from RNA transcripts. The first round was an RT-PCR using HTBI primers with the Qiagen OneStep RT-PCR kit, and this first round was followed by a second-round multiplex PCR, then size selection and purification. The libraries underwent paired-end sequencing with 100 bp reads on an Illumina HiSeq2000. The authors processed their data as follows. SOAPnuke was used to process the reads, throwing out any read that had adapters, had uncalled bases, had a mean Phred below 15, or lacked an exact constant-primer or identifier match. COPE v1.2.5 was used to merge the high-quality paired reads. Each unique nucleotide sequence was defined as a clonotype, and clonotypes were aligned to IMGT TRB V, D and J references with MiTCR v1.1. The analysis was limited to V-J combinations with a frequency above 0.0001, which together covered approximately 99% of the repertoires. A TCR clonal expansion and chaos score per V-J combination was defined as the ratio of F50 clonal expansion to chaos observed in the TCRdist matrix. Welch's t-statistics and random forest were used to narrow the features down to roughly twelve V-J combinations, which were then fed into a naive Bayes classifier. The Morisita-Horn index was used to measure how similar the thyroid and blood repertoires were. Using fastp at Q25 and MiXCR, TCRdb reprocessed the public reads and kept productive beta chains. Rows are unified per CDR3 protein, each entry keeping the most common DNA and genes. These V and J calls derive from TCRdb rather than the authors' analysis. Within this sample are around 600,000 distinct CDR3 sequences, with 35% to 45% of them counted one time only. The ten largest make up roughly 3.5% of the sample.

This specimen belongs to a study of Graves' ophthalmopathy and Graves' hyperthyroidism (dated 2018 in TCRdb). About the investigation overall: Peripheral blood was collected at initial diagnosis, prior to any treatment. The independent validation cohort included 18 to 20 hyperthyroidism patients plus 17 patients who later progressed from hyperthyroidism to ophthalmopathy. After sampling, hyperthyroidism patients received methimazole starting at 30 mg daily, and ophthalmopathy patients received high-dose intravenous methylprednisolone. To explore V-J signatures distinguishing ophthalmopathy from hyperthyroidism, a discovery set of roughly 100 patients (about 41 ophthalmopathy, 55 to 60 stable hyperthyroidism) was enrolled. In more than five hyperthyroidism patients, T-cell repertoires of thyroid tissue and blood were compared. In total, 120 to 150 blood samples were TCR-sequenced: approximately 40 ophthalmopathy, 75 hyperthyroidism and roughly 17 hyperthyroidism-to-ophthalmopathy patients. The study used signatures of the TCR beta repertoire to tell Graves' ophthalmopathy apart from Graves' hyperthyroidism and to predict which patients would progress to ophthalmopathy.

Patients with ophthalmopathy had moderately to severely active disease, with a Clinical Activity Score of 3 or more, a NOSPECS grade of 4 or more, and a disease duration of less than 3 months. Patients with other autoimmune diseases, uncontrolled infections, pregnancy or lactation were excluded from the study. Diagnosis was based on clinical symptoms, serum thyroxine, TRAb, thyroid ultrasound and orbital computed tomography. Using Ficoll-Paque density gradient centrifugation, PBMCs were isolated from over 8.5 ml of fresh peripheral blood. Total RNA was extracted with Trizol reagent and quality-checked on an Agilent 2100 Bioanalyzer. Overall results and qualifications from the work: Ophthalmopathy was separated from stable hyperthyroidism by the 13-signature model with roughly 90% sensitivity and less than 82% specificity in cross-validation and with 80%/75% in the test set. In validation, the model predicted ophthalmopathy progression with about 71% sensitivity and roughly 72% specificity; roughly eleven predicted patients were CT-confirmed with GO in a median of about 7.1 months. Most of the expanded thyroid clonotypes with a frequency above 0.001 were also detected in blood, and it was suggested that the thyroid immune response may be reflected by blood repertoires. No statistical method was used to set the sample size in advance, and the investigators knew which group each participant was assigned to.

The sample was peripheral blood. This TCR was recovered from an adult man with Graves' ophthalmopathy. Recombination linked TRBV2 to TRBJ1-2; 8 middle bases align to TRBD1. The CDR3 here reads CASRGQDYGYTF. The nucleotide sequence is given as TGTGCCAGCAGGGGACAGGATTATGGCTACACCTTC. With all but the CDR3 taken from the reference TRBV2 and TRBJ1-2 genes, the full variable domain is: EPEVTQTPSHQVTQMGQEVILRCVPISNHLYFYWYRQILGQKVEFLVSFYNNEISEKSEIFDDQFSVERPDGSNFTLKIRSTKLEDSAMYFCASRGQDYGYTFGSGTRLTVV.